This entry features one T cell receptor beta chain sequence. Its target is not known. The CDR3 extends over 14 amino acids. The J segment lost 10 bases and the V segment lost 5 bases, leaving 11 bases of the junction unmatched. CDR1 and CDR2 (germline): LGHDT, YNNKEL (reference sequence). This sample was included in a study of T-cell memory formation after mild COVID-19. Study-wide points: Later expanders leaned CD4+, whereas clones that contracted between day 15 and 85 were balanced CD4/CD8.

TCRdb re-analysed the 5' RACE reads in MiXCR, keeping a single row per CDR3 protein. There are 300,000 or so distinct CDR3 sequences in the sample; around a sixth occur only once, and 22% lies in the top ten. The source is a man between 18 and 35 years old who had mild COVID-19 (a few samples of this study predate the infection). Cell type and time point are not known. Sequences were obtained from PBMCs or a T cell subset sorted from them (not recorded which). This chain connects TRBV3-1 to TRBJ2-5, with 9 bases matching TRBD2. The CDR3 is CASSSSGGPKVQYF. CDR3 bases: TGTGCCAGCAGCTCCAGCGGGGGGCCAAAGGTCCAGTACTTC.